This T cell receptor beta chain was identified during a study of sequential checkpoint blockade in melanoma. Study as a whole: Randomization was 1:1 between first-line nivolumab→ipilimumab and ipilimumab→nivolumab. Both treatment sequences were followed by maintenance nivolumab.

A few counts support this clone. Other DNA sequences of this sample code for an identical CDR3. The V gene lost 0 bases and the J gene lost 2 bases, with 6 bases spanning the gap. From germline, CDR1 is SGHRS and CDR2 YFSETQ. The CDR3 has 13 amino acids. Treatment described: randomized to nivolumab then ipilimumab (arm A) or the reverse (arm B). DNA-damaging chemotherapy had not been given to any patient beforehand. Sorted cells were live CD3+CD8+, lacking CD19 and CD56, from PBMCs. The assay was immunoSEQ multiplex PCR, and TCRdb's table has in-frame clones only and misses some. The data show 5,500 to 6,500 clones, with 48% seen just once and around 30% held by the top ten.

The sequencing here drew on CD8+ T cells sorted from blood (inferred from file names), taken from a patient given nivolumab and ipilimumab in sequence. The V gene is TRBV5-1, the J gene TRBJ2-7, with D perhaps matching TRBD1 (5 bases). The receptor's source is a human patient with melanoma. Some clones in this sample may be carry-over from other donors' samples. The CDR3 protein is CASSLAGTYEQYF. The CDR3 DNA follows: TGCGCCAGCAGCTTGGCAGGGACCTACGAGCAGTACTTC.